Below are 10 T cell receptor beta chains sequenced from a single sample in a study of blood T cell repertoires in COVID-19. Assay used: immunoSEQ multiplex PCR; TCRdb lists only in-frame clones, some missing. Counted here are tens of thousands of clones, approximately 90% occurring once; the ten biggest clones make up roughly 19%. Sequenced: peripheral blood. These receptors were taken from a man aged 50 or older in a cohort sampled during active COVID-19.

This chain uses TRBV11-2 with TRBJ1-2, with TRBD1 matching over 12 bases. Germline CDR1 is SGHAT and CDR2 is FQNNGV. Trimming removed 6 bases from V and 4 bases from J; junction bases left unmatched: 6. The CDR3 sequence is 15 residues long. The CDR3 DNA sequence: TGTGCCAGCAGATTTGGGACAGGGGGCGGCTATGGCTACACCTTC. Translated: CASRFGTGGGYGYTF.

This clone has more than one count but fewer than ten. The chain joins TRBV4-1 to TRBJ2-7; D perhaps matches TRBD1 (7 bases). CDR3 length: 16 amino acids. Germline CDR1 reads MGHRA; CDR2 reads YSYEKL. V dropped 4 bases and J dropped 2 bases, with 18 bases sitting between them. As DNA, the CDR3 is TGCGCCAGCAGCCCCATATCCAGGGGGGTGACCTACGAGCAGTACTTC. Translation gives CASSPISRGVTYEQYF.

This rearrangement joins TRBV29-1 to TRBJ1-1; 9 bases map to TRBD1. The CDR3 has 14 residues. Germline V lookup: CDR1 SQVTM, CDR2 ANQGSEA. V trimming: 7 bases; J trimming: 2 bases; junction bases outside the gene matches: 8. CDR3 loop: CSARDRVINTEAFF. The CDR3 DNA follows: TGCAGCGCCCGGGACAGGGTGATAAACACTGAAGCTTTCTTT.

The chain employs TRBV11-1 and TRBJ2-3; possible D gene TRBD2, 6 bases. Germline values: CDR1 SGHAT, CDR2 FQDESV (reference sequence). V gave up 5 bases and J gave up 2 bases, with 11 bases separating them. This CDR3 is built from 14 residues. The CDR3 protein is CASSRDFLTDTQYF. CDR3 DNA: TGTGCCAGCAGCCGGGACTTCCTCACAGATACGCAGTATTTT.

This clone was recorded only once. The V gene is TRBV7-8, the J gene TRBJ2-3, with 15 bases matching TRBD2. The CDR3 runs 20 residues. Losses at the gene ends were 3 bases for V and 5 bases for J; bases not matched to a gene: 15. The germline gives CDR1 SGHVS, CDR2 FQNEAQ. CDR3 sequence (DNA): TGTGCCAGCAGCTTCCCGAAGGTGGGACTAGCGGGAGGACGGCTAGATACGCAGTATTTT. Translation gives CASSFPKVGLAGGRLDTQYF. Full variable domain (missing parts from reference TRBV7-8 and TRBJ2-3): GAGVSQSPRYKVAKRGQDVALRCDPISGHVSLFWYQQALGQGPEFLTYFQNEAQLDKSGLPSDRFFAERPEGSVSTLKIQRTQQEDSAVYLCASSFPKVGLAGGRLDTQYFGPGTRLTVL.

The J gene is TRBJ2-7, the V gene TRBV7-2; 7 positions agree with TRBD1. V was pared by 5 bases and J by 7 bases, with 5 bases of the junction left unmatched. The germline V gene encodes CDR1 SGHTA and CDR2 FQGNSA. CDR3 length: 12 residues. CDR3 loop: CASSPDRIEQYF. The CDR3 nucleotides read TGTGCCAGCAGCCCGGACAGGATTGAGCAGTACTTC.

The chain combines TRBV4-1 with TRBJ1-2; D gene ambiguous. V dropped 4 bases and J dropped 4 bases, with 19 bases sitting between them. Germline CDR1 and CDR2: MGHRA and YSYEKL. The CDR3 has 16 amino acids. The CDR3 region is CASSPPLAAGSYGYTF. The CDR3 region has the DNA TGCGCCAGCAGCCCTCCTTTAGCGGCAGGCAGCTATGGCTACACCTTC.

This chain links TRBV4-3 with TRBJ1-2; unclear D gene. The germline CDR1 and CDR2 sequences are LGHNA and YSLEER. V was shortened by 4 bases and J by 0 bases, with 15 bases between the two germline ends. The CDR3 contains 16 residues. CDR3 nucleotides: TGCGCCAGCAGCCTACAAATCGCCCCTGCTAACTATGGCTACACCTTC. Protein: CASSLQIAPANYGYTF.

In this sample, this clone turned up a few times. This chain joins TRBV28 and TRBJ1-2; 8 bases match TRBD1. Germline lookup yields CDR1 MDHEN and CDR2 SYDVKM. The ends lost 5 bases at V and 1 base at J; junction bases unmatched: 9. The CDR3 is 16 residues long. CDR3: CASSPGTGTYNYGYTF. In DNA, the CDR3 is TGTGCCAGCAGTCCCGGGACAGGAACTTATAACTATGGCTACACCTTC.

The rearrangement links TRBV15 to TRBJ1-2; D is ambiguous. CDR1 is LNHNV, CDR2 YYDKDF, per germline (reference sequence). Trimming left V 5 bases short and J 0 bases short, with 13 bases between. CDR3 size: 15 residues. The CDR3 region has the DNA TGTGCCACCAGCGCCGGGGTGGAGGCTAACTATGGCTACACCTTC. Amino acid sequence: CATSAGVEANYGYTF.